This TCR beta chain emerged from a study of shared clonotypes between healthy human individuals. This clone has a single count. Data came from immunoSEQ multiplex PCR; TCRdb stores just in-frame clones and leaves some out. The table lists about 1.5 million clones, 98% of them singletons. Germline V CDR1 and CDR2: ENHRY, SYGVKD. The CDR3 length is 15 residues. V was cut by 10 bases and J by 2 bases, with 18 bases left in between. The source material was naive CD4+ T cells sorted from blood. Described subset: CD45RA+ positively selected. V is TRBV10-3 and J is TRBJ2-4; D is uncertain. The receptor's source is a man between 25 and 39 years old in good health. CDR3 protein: CASSEITRPKNIQYF. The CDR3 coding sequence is TGTGCCAGCAGCGAAATCACGCGGCCCAAAAACATTCAGTACTTC.